One sample yielded the 11 T cell receptor beta chains listed below, sequenced in a study of beta chain features in type 1 diabetes. Antigens for these TCRs are unknown. Whole-study results and caveats: Among patients with Type 1 diabetes, TCRB CDR3s were moderately but significantly shorter in every one of the four CD4+ subsets.

Sequencing targeted expressed TCRB transcripts, as all isolated RNA had been reverse transcribed. Assay used: immunoSEQ multiplex PCR; TCRdb lists only in-frame clones, some missing. The sample contains hundreds of thousands of clones, over 11% of which appear only once. The sequenced sample consisted of naive CD4+ T cells from blood. Source of these receptors: a man in his late teens or twenties with type 1 diabetes.

This clone was observed a few times. The V call is TRBV9, the J call TRBJ2-7, with 8 bases lining up with TRBD1. The germline gives CDR1 SGDLS, CDR2 YYNGEE. The CDR3 contains 14 residues. V lost 2 bases to trimming and J lost 5 bases; unmatched junction nucleotides: 6. CDR3 in amino acids: CASSVGQGVNEQYF. DNA for the CDR3: TGTGCCAGCAGCGTCGGACAGGGTGTCAACGAGCAGTACTTC.

The chain uses TRBV9 and TRBJ2-7, with D perhaps TRBD1 (6 bases). This CDR3 has 15 residues. The V end was cut by 4 bases, the J end by 1 base, with 15 bases between. Germline CDR1 SGDLS, CDR2 YYNGEE. The CDR3: CASSPPSGTSYEQYF. CDR3 in DNA: TGTGCCAGCAGCCCACCCTCTGGGACATCCTACGAGCAGTACTTC.

This clone was detected a few times. V is TRBV18 and J is TRBJ2-7, with TRBD1 matching 10 bases. Per germline, CDR1 KGHSH and CDR2 LQKENI. Germline trimming cut 3 bases from V and 5 bases from J; bases unmatched to any gene: 4. This CDR3 spans 14 amino acids. The CDR3 here is CASSPRQGAHEQYF. The CDR3 nucleotides read TGTGCCAGCTCACCCCGACAGGGGGCCCACGAGCAGTACTTC.

The V gene is TRBV20-1, the J gene TRBJ1-3; tentatively, D is TRBD1 (5 bases). The CDR3 loop spans 11 amino acids. V lost 8 bases and J 4 bases, leaving 9 bases between the germline ends. Germline CDR1 DFQATT, CDR2 SNEGSKA (reference sequence). The CDR3 region is CSLDSGNTIYF. CDR3 DNA: TGCAGTCTCGACAGCGGAAACACCATATATTTT.

The chain carries TRBV29-1 and TRBJ2-7, with 9 nucleotides matching TRBD1. Per germline, CDR1 SQVTM and CDR2 ANQGSEA. V was pared by 7 bases and J by 2 bases, with 6 bases of the junction left unmatched. CDR3 length: 13 residues. This CDR3 reads CSAKTGGTYEQYF. In DNA form, the CDR3 reads TGCAGCGCCAAGACAGGGGGAACCTACGAGCAGTACTTC.

This clone was recorded a few times. The CDR3 protein is CASSSGRGQGTDTQYF. The CDR3 nucleotides read TGTGCCAGCAGCTCGGGGCGGGGCCAGGGCACAGATACGCAGTATTTT. This chain links TRBV7-3 with TRBJ2-3; TRBD2 is a possible D gene (6 bases). Per the germline V gene, CDR1 is SGHTA and CDR2 is FQGTGA. The CDR3 has 16 amino acids. The V and J ends lost 4 bases and 1 base respectively, with 15 bases between them.

This clone was found a few times. This sequence joins TRBV9 and TRBJ2-3, with D perhaps matching TRBD2 (5 bases). The CDR3 sequence is 15 residues long. Germline CDR1 is SGDLS and CDR2 is YYNGEE. The V end lost 0 bases, the J end lost 6 bases, and 14 bases lay between the germline ends. The CDR3 region is CASSVAQGLVDTQYF. The CDR3 bases are TGTGCCAGCAGCGTAGCCCAAGGACTCGTCGATACGCAGTATTTT. The full variable domain, completed using reference TRBV9 and TRBJ2-3, is DSGVTQTPKHLITATGQRVTLRCSPRSGDLSVYWYQQSLDQGLQFLIQYYNGEERAKGNILERFSAQQFPDLHSELNLSSLELGDSALYFCASSVAQGLVDTQYFGPGTRLTVL.

The chain recombines TRBV4-1 with TRBJ2-1, with TRBD2 matching 10 bases. Per the germline V gene, CDR1 is MGHRA and CDR2 is YSYEKL. V lost 5 bases, J lost 7 bases, and 8 bases stayed unmatched. The length of the CDR3 is 15 residues. The CDR3 bases are TGCGCCAGCAGCGCAGGACTAGCGGCCCAGAATGAGCAGTTCTTC. Its protein is CASSAGLAAQNEQFF.

V usage is TRBV5-7 and J usage is TRBJ2-5; D is perhaps TRBD1 (6 bases). TRBV5-7 is noted as an ORF with a role that remains uncertain. There are 14 residues in the CDR3. V lost 2 bases and J lost 3, with 11 bases in between. In DNA form, the CDR3 reads TGTGCCAGCAGCTTACGGGCAGGGGAAGAGACCCAGTACTTC. This gives the protein CASSLRAGEETQYF.

V gene TRBV14 combines with J gene TRBJ1-2; TRBD1 aligns across 11 bases. V was pared by 5 bases and J by 8 bases, with 7 bases of the junction left unmatched. The V gene's germline CDR1 is SGHDN and CDR2 FVKESK. The CDR3 totals 14 residues. Here the CDR3 reads CASSDRTGGWGYTF. The DNA of the CDR3 is TGTGCCAGCAGCGACCGGACAGGGGGCTGGGGCTACACCTTC. Complete variable domain (other parts from reference TRBV14 and TRBJ1-2): EAGVTQFPSHSVIEKGQTVTLRCDPISGHDNLYWYRRVMGKEIKFLLHFVKESKQDESGMPNNRFLAERTGGTYSTLKVQPAELEDSGVYFCASSDRTGGWGYTFGSGTRLTVV.

For this clone: This specimen includes other DNA sequences encoding the same CDR3. This chain connects TRBV5-1 to TRBJ2-5; the D gene could be TRBD1 or TRBD2 (5 bases each). Trimming pared 4 bases from V and 5 bases from J, leaving 12 bases between. The CDR3 is made up of 13 amino acids. Germline V gene sequence: CDR1 SGHRS, CDR2 YFSETQ. The CDR3 bases are TGCGCCAGCAGCCCTGGGACCGGGGAGACCCAGTACTTC. Translating gives CASSPGTGETQYF.